What follows is one T cell receptor (beta chain) and its context. Germline and junction disagree at one end, which may indicate a read error. The data belong to a study of blood T cells in healthy people across ages. This CDR3 is 14 amino acids long. Germline CDR1 and CDR2: SGHTA and FQGNSA. Through a sample-barcoded 5' primer and a J-beta primer mix, a second PCR was run for roughly 7 to 11 cycles. TCRdb re-called the 5' RACE reads through MiXCR, storing one row per CDR3 protein. The sample includes about 780,000 distinct CDR3 sequences, around two thirds of them seen just once. The sequenced sample consisted of blood. V gene TRBV7-2 combines with J gene TRBJ2-1; the D gene could be TRBD1 or TRBD2 (7 bases each). This TCR derives from a young man in good health. The CDR3 DNA is TGTGCCAGCAGTTTAGGCAGGGGGGGAAATGAGCAGTTCTTC. Translation gives CASSLGRGGNEQFF.